The rows below give T cell receptor beta chains drawn from one sample of a study of shared clonotypes between healthy human individuals. Sequencing was performed with immunoSEQ multiplex PCR; in TCRdb, only in-frame clones are kept and a portion is missing. The table has more than 2 million clones, under 97% seen once. Sequenced input: naive CD4+ T cells sorted from blood. These receptors were taken from a man aged 18-30 years in good health. Both conserved end residues are part of each CDR3. The D gene is left open where the match is weak.

15 | - | TRBJ2-4 | TRBV18 | CASSPVGGLENIQYF
15 | - | TRBJ1-6 | TRBV5-1 | CASSLEDSNNSPLHF
16 | - | TRBJ1-4 | TRBV7-6 | CASSLVLVSTNEKLFF
14 | TRBD1 | TRBJ1-1 | TRBV5-1 | CASSARTGGTEAFF
16 | - | TRBJ2-1 | TRBV5-6 | CASSAQRDKTYNEQFF
15 | - | TRBJ2-3 | TRBV6-1 | CASSGGLRITDTQYF
16 | - | TRBJ2-3 | TRBV11-2 | CASSLEWAAGTDTQYF
16 | TRBD1 | TRBJ1-3 | TRBV18 | CASSRLQGEPGNTIYF
15 | TRBD1 | TRBJ2-7 | TRBV25-1 | CASSELWTGKDEQYF
15 | - | TRBJ1-6 | TRBV30 | CAWTEAGSYNSPLHF
15 | - | TRBJ2-4 | TRBV30 | CAWSSSVMAKNIQYF
14 | - | TRBJ1-2 | TRBV30 | CAWTTGGKVYGYTF
15 | - | TRBJ2-3 | TRBV2 | CASITGRLGTDTQYF
17 | - | TRBJ2-1 | TRBV11-2 | CASSLDGTGGPADEQFF
14 | - | TRBJ1-5 | TRBV29-1 | CSVDTGSSNQPQHF
12 | - | TRBJ1-2 | TRBV10-3 | CAISDVGSGYTF
16 | TRBD2 | TRBJ2-7 | TRBV27 | CASSLGLAGISYEQYF
17 | TRBD2 | TRBJ2-1 | TRBV29-1 | CSVEIGLAGDTYNEQFF
16 | - | TRBJ2-1 | TRBV7-2 | CASSPDPGSQAHEQFF
15 | TRBD2 | TRBJ2-1 | TRBV10-1 | CASSDASGVGNEQFF
13 | - | TRBJ1-4 | TRBV2 | CASKDNPNEKLFF
16 | - | TRBJ1-4 | TRBV6-6 | CASRLNPGLTNEKLFF
12 | - | TRBJ1-4 | TRBV5-1 | CASRRGDEKLFF
12 | - | TRBJ2-5 | TRBV2 | CASIRTEETQYF
15 | - | TRBJ2-6 | TRBV28 | CASSSQGPGANVLTF
15 | - | TRBJ1-4 | TRBV28 | CASSPSAIHGEKLFF
15 | - | TRBJ2-1 | TRBV18 | CASSPITGTYNEQFF
13 | TRBD1 | TRBJ1-5 | TRBV29-1 | CSVETGGNQPQHF
15 | TRBD1 | TRBJ1-5 | TRBV2 | CASSDRDRGNQPQHF
15 | TRBD2 | TRBJ2-3 | TRBV13 | CASSRLAVYSDTQYF
15 | - | TRBJ2-2 | TRBV9 | CASSEFHANTGELFF
15 | TRBD1 | TRBJ2-7 | TRBV5-1 | CASSTGTGTSYEQYF
14 | - | TRBJ2-7 | TRBV6-1 | CASSDFKGPYEQYF
16 | TRBD2 | TRBJ2-3 | TRBV9 | CASSVAWRGSTDTQYF
13 | - | TRBJ2-1 | TRBV6-5 | CASSSGVYNEQFF
16 | - | TRBJ1-4 | TRBV10-2 | CASSGETSSTNEKLFF
15 | - | TRBJ2-5 | TRBV6-5 | CASSYGAGLQETQYF
13 | - | TRBJ2-3 | TRBV11-2 | CASSLIVPDTQYF
15 | TRBD2 | TRBJ2-1 | TRBV6-5 | CASSLTSGRPNEQFF
14 | TRBD1 | TRBJ2-5 | TRBV30 | CAWSPQGAGETQYF
17 | TRBD2 | TRBJ2-3 | TRBV7-9 | CASSFGLAGRSTDTQYF
14 | TRBD1 | TRBJ2-7 | TRBV5-1 | CASSLRTGMYEQYF
15 | TRBD1 | TRBJ1-1 | TRBV7-2 | CASSLGTGGNTEAFF
11 | - | TRBJ1-6 | TRBV20-1 | CSAGPSSPLHF
16 | TRBD2 | TRBJ2-5 | TRBV25-1 | CASSEFLVAGEETQYF
15 | - | TRBJ2-3 | TRBV28 | CASSLPQVVTDTQYF
16 | - | TRBJ1-4 | TRBV28 | CASSSSWGATNEKLFF
17 | - | TRBJ1-5 | TRBV11-3 | CASSLENQLASNQPQHF
18 | TRBD1 | TRBJ2-5 | TRBV7-2 | CASSLSRYTLQGGETQYF
14 | TRBD1 | TRBJ2-7 | TRBV2 | CASSRQGSNYEQYF
13 | - | TRBJ1-1 | TRBV27 | CASSSELNTEAFF
13 | TRBD1 | TRBJ1-3 | TRBV6-6 | CASSPDRQNTIYF
16 | - | TRBJ1-1 | TRBV7-2 | CASSLSGGPGRTEAFF
14 | - | TRBJ1-4 | TRBV6-1 | CASSEVGFAEKLFF
12 | TRBD1 | TRBJ1-2 | TRBV30 | CAWRQGATGYTF
15 | - | TRBJ1-3 | TRBV6-5 | CASSYRPSSGNTIYF
16 | - | TRBJ1-3 | TRBV6-1 | CASSEVSSGSGNTIYF